Described below is a single T cell receptor beta chain sequence and its context. PCR used 60 Vbeta primers and 13 Jbeta primers. In the original analysis: There were around 78 million unique TCR beta chains by a later count, and about 12 million of them were shared. Data came from immunoSEQ multiplex PCR; TCRdb stores just in-frame clones and leaves some out. The V and J calls and clone size were taken over from that table, and D and trimming were inferred from the DNA. Among roughly 120,000 clones listed, about four fifths were seen once. These data belong to a study of cytomegalovirus exposure and HLA in healthy donors. Germline trimming cut 2 bases from V and 1 base from J; bases unmatched to any gene: 9. CDR1 is SGHVS, CDR2 FQNEAQ, per germline. There are 19 residues in the CDR3.

The source of this sequence is a woman between 25 and 40 years old in good health and CMV-seronegative. What was sequenced was PBMCs. J is TRBJ2-3 and V is TRBV7-8; 13 bases agree with TRBD2. The CDR3 here is CASSLREGLAGDRTDTQYF. In DNA, the CDR3 is TGTGCCAGCAGCTTAAGGGAAGGACTAGCGGGAGATCGCACAGATACGCAGTATTTT.